This TCR beta chain emerged from a study of shared clonotypes between healthy human individuals. Findings and limits, study-wide: Some clonotypes were shared by all four sorted-subset donors, while others were not shared. The non-shared ones had lower generation probabilities than the shared ones.

Clones were sequenced by immunoSEQ multiplex PCR, and TCRdb holds only the in-frame ones, with some missing. The table records 1.5 million to 1.9 million clones, about 98% of them present only once. Worth noting for this clone: Its target is unknown.

Within Nashville, Tennessee resided all donors, each a Caucasian adult. The ends were cut back, 7 bases at V and 5 bases at J, with 12 bases in the middle. Per the germline V gene, CDR1 is LNHDA and CDR2 is SQIVND (reference sequence). CDR3 size: 12 residues. Source material: naive CD4+ T cells sorted from blood. The subset is: CD45RA+ positively selected. The chain recombines TRBV19 with TRBJ2-7; D remains unclear. The sequence came from a young man in good health. The CDR3 loop is CASKGISNEQYF. The CDR3 nucleotides read TGTGCCAGTAAAGGGATTTCCAACGAGCAGTACTTC. The full variable domain, in which reference TRBV19 and TRBJ2-7 provide the parts outside the CDR3, is DGGITQSPKYLFRKEGQNVTLSCEQNLNHDAMYWYRQDPGQGLRLIYYSQIVNDFQKGDIAEGYSVSREKKESFPLTVTSAQKNPTAFYLCASKGISNEQYFGPGTRLTVT.